This T cell receptor (beta chain) came from a study of early T cells in non-severe SARS-CoV-2 infection. Overall study results and limits: The matching step, a VDJdb search, favored anti-spike CD8 responses and missed private and CD4 specificities.

One entry per CDR3 protein, called by TCRdb with MiXCR from the 5' RACE reads. The sample lists approximately 46,000 distinct CDR3 sequences, 9.3% occurring once. Comment on this clonotype: What it binds is unknown.

Trimming pared 2 bases from V and 0 bases from J, leaving 3 bases between. There are 13 residues in the CDR3. Germline loops: CDR1 MNHEY, CDR2 SMNVEV (reference sequence). This TCR came from an adult who was a healthcare worker with PCR-confirmed SARS-CoV-2 infection or an uninfected control (not recorded which). J is TRBJ2-3 and V is TRBV27; D gene uncertain. The specimen was whole blood. CDR3 nucleotides: TGTGCCAGCAGTTTAAAGAGCACAGATACGCAGTATTTT. It is translated as CASSLKSTDTQYF.